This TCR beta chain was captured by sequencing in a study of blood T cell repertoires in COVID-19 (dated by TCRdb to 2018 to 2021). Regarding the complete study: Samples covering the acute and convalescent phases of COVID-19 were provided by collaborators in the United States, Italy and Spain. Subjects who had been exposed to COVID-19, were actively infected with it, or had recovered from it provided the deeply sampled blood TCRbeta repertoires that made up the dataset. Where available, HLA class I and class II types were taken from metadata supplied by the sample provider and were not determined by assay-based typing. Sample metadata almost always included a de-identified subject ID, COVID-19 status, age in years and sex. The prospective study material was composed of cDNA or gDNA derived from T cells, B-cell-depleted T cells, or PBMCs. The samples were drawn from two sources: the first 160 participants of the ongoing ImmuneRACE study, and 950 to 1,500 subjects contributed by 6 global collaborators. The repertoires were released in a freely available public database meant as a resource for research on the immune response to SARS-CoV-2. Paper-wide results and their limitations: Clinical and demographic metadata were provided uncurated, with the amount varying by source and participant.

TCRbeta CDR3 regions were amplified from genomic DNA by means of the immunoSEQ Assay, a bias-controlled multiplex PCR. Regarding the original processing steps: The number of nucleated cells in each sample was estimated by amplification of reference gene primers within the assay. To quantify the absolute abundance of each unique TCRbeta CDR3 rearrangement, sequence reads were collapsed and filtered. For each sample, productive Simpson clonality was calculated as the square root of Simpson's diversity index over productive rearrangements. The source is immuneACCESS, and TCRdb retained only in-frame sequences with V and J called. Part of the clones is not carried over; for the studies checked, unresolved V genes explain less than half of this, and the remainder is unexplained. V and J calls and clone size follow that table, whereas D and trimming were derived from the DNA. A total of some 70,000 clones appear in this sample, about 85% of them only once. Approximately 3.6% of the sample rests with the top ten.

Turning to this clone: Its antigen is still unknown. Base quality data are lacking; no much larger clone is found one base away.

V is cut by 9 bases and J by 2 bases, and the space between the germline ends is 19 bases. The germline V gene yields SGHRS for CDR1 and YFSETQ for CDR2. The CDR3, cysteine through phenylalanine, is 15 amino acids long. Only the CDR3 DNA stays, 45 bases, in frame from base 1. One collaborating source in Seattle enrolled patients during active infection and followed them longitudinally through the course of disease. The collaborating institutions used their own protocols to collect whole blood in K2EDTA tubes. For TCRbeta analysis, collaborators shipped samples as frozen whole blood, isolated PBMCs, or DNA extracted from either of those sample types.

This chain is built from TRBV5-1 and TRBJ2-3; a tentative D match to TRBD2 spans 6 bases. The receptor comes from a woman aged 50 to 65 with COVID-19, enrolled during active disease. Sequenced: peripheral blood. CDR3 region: CANHREGGTTDTQYF. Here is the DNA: TGCGCCAACCACAGAGAAGGCGGGACCACAGATACGCAGTATTTT.